Described below is a single TCR beta chain sequence and its context. The antigen remains undetermined. The sample comes from a study of cytomegalovirus exposure and HLA in healthy donors. V was shortened by 1 base and J by 4 bases, with 8 bases between the two germline ends. The CDR3 length is 14 residues. The germline gives CDR1 SGHTA, CDR2 FQGNSA. Broader study findings: The investigators catalogued 150 to 200 TCR beta chains as cytomegalovirus-associated.

With 60 Vbeta and 13 Jbeta primers, the PCR was carried out. This table comes from immunoSEQ multiplex PCR, and its TCRdb copy is limited to in-frame clones, with some not included. The sample has about 160,000 clones, around three quarters seen once. The sequence was collected from a middle-aged man in good health and CMV-seropositive. Sequencing was done on a sample of PBMCs. The chain is built from TRBV7-2 and TRBJ1-5, with D unresolved. CDR3 coding DNA: TGTGCCAGCAGCTTAGTGACAACTAATCAGCCCCAGCATTTT. Its translation is CASSLVTTNQPQHF.